Only a few counts were recorded for the clone carrying this T cell receptor beta chain. Antigen: not known. The data are from a study of CD8 T cells in ankylosing spondylitis. General study findings and limits: Apparently characteristic of ankylosing spondylitis blood was a TCR beta motif (fewer than 10 highly homologous variants). From matched ankylosing spondylitis synovial fluid, disease-linked clones were reportedly recovered at significantly enriched levels. Earlier reports found some motif variants in synovial fluid and blood in reactive arthritis.

Making use of molecular barcodes, quantitative 5'-RACE generated TCR beta libraries. TCRdb used MiXCR to reprocess the 5' RACE reads, holding one entry per CDR3 protein. This table has 200,000 to 300,000 distinct CDR3 sequences, more than 20% appearing once. The ends were cut back, 1 base at V and 2 bases at J, with 12 bases in the middle. Looked up from germline, CDR1 is SGHRS and CDR2 is YFSETQ. The CDR3 is 15 amino acids. V usage is TRBV5-1 and J usage is TRBJ2-5, with D hard to call. This TCR came from a male donor with ankylosing spondylitis or in good health (not recorded which). Sequences were obtained from blood, either unsorted or a sorted T cell fraction (not recorded which). CDR3 nucleotides: TGCGCCAGCAGCTTGATGAGAAATTATCAAGAGACCCAGTACTTC. It encodes CASSLMRNYQETQYF.